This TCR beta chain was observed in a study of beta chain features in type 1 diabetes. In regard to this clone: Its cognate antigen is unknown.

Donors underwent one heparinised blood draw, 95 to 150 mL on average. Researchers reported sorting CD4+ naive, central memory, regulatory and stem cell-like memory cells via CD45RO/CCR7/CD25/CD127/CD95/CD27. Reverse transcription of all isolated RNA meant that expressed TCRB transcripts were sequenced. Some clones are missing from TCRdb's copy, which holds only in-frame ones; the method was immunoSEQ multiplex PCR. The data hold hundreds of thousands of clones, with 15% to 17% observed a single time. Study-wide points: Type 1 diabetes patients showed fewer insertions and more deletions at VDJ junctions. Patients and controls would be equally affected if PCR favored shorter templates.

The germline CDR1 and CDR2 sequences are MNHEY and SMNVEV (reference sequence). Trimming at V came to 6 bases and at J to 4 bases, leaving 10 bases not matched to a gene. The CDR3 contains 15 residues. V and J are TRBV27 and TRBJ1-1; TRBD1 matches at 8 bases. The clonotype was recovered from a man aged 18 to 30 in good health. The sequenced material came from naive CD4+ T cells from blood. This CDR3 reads CASRGQGASLTEAFF. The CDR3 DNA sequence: TGTGCCAGCAGAGGGCAGGGGGCGTCGCTCACTGAAGCTTTCTTT.